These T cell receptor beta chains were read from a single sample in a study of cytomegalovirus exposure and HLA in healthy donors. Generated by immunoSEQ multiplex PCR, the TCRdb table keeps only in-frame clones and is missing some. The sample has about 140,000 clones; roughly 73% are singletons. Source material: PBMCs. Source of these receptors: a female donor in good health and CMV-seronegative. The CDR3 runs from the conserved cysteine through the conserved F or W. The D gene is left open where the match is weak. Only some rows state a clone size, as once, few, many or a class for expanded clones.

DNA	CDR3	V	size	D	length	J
TGTGCCAGCAGCCTCGGACTAGCGGGAGGCTCGGAAGGCGAGCAGTACTTC	CASSLGLAGGSEGEQYF	TRBV7-2	.	TRBD2	17	TRBJ2-7
TGTGCCAGCAGCTTAGGGACAGGAGCAGGAAACACCATATATTTT	CASSLGTGAGNTIYF	TRBV11-2	.	TRBD1	15	TRBJ1-3
TGTGCCAGCAGTTCCCCCGGGACAGGGGACGAGCAGTACTTC	CASSSPGTGDEQYF	TRBV27	.	TRBD1	14	TRBJ2-7
TGCGCCAGCAGCTTGGGACAGGACGGGTACGAGCAGTACTTC	CASSLGQDGYEQYF	TRBV5-1	.	.	14	TRBJ2-7
TGTGCCAGCAGTTTCCTAGGGTTGGAGGCTACCTACGAGCAGTACTTC	CASSFLGLEATYEQYF	TRBV6-6	.	.	16	TRBJ2-7
TGCGCCAGCAGCGTCGCCGGGACAGGGGAATATACGCAGTATTTT	CASSVAGTGEYTQYF	TRBV5-1	.	TRBD1	15	TRBJ2-3
TGTGCCAGCAGTAGACAGTCCCTACGCCACGAGCAGTACTTC	CASSRQSLRHEQYF	TRBV28	.	.	14	TRBJ2-7
TGCAGTGCTAGTACAGGTAGGGAGCAGTACTTC	CSASTGREQYF	TRBV20-1	.	.	11	TRBJ2-7
TGTGCCACAGGACGTGAACTAGCGTCTACCTACGAGCAGTACTTC	CATGRELASTYEQYF	TRBV28	once	TRBD2	15	TRBJ2-7
TGTGCCAGCAGTTACTCGAGGATTCAGCCCCAGCATTTT	CASSYSRIQPQHF	TRBV6-6	.	.	13	TRBJ1-5
TGTGCCAGCACCCCGAGAACGGGGACAGCTAGATACGAGCAGTACTTC	CASTPRTGTARYEQYF	TRBV6-6	.	TRBD1	16	TRBJ2-7
TGTGCCAGCAGTTTATTATCTGTGTCCCAAGAGACCCAGTACTTC	CASSLLSVSQETQYF	TRBV27	.	.	15	TRBJ2-5
TGTGCCAGCACTACTAGCGGGAATTCCTACGAGCAGTACTTC	CASTTSGNSYEQYF	TRBV6-1	.	TRBD2	14	TRBJ2-7
TGTGCCACCAGCACCTCAGCGACAGGTGGCAATCAGCCCCAGCATTTT	CATSTSATGGNQPQHF	TRBV15	.	.	16	TRBJ1-5
TGTGCCAGTAGGGGACAGAATGCTGGGGCCAACGTCCTGACTTTC	CASRGQNAGANVLTF	TRBV19	once	TRBD1	15	TRBJ2-6
TGTGCCAGCAGCTCACTGACTAGCGGCGAGGAAGAGCAGTACTTC	CASSSLTSGEEEQYF	TRBV7-3	few	TRBD2	15	TRBJ2-7
TGTGCCAGCAGCCTCCAGGGGGCTAACTATGGCTACACCTTC	CASSLQGANYGYTF	TRBV28	few	TRBD1	14	TRBJ1-2
TGTGCCAGCAGCGTCGGCAGGGGCAGGGACACTGAAGCTTTCTTT	CASSVGRGRDTEAFF	TRBV9	few	.	15	TRBJ1-1
TGTGCCAGCAGGATGAGTAGCAATCAGCCCCAGCATTTT	CASRMSSNQPQHF	TRBV6-5	.	.	13	TRBJ1-5
TGTGCCACCAGCAGAACAACCTCGGTAGGGGTGTCCCAAGCTTTCTTT	CATSRTTSVGVSQAFF	TRBV15	.	.	16	TRBJ1-1
TGTGCCAGCAGTTCCCTCGGACTAGCGGGGGGCTCCTACGAGCAGTACTTC	CASSSLGLAGGSYEQYF	TRBV28	once	TRBD2	17	TRBJ2-7
TGTGCCAGTAGTATTGGTTGGACAGGGGAAGGCAATCAGCCCCAGCATTTT	CASSIGWTGEGNQPQHF	TRBV19	.	TRBD1	17	TRBJ1-5
TGTGCCAGCAGGCCAGGGGATATGGCGGACACTGAAGCTTTCTTT	CASRPGDMADTEAFF	TRBV27	.	.	15	TRBJ1-1